The clone carrying this TCR beta chain was detected only a few times. Its antigen is not identified. The sample belongs to a study of post-analysis software for immune sequencing data. Turning to the study itself: Relapsing-remitting, secondary progressive and progressive-relapsing multiple sclerosis courses were included.

Trimming shortened V by 3 bases and J by 7 bases, and 14 bases separated the two germline ends. Germline CDR1 reads SGDLS; CDR2 reads YYNGEE. The CDR3 consists of 14 residues. Tagging with unique molecular identifiers was a feature of the TCR beta cDNA libraries. The T cell input of about 1 to 10 million gave around 540,000 cDNA molecules. TCRdb ran MiXCR on the PCR reads and lists one entry per CDR3 protein. The profile covers 350,000 to 500,000 distinct CDR3 sequences, with 39% appearing a single time and around 8% taken by the ten largest. Findings of the study overall: Included in a set of a handful of TRBV segments more frequent in patients than controls were TRBV5-6, TRBV5-1 and TRBV20-1. The study found significantly lower normalized Chao1 diversity in multiple sclerosis patients than in controls.

This TCR was recovered from a girl between 2 and 10 years old with multiple sclerosis. The chain recombines TRBV9 with TRBJ1-5; D perhaps matches TRBD1 (6 bases). Sequencing used blood. The chain's CDR3 is CASSAGTSNQPQHF. In DNA form, the CDR3 reads TGTGCCAGCAGCGCCGGGACATCCAACCAGCCCCAGCATTTT.